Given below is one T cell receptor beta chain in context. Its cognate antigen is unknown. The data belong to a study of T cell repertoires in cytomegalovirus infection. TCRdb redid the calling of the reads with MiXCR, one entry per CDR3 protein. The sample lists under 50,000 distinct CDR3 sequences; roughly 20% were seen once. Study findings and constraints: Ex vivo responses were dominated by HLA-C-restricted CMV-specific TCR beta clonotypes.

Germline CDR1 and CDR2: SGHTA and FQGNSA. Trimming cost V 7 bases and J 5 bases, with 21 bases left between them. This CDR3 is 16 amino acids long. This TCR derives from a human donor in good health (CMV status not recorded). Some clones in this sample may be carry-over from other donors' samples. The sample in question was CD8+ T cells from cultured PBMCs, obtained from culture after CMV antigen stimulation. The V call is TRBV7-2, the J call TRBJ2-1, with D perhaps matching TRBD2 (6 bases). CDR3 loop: CASIPTVTGVHNEQFF. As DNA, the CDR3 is TGTGCCAGCATCCCAACCGTAACGGGAGTTCACAATGAGCAGTTCTTC.